The TCR beta chain under discussion was sequenced for a study of neurological immune-mediated disorders. Turning to the study itself: There were roughly 35 multiple sclerosis patients; about 30 were relapsing-remitting and 3 were secondary progressive.

This clonotype counts as medium-sized (0.01 to 0.1%). Antigen unknown. Study results and caveats: On phylogenetic grouping, the repertoires of 18 of 34 multiple sclerosis patients fell within one related-CDR3 cluster, constituting a possible signature.

2 million PBMCs stored at -80 C were the source of the unsorted libraries. From 15-18 subjects, every sequencing run obtained over 180 million TCR-beta sequences. TCRdb used MiXCR to reprocess the 5' RACE reads, holding one entry per CDR3 protein. The data hold around 68,000 distinct CDR3 sequences, with more than 3.5% observed a single time. Germline CDR1 reads ENHRY; CDR2 reads SYGVKD. The germline V and J ends were trimmed by 0 bases and 5 bases, with 7 bases remaining between them. The CDR3 sequence is 13 residues long. This sequence was found in a man aged 50-59 years with multiple sclerosis. Sequencing was carried out using PBMCs. The chain combines TRBV10-3 with TRBJ1-2; D remains unclear. This CDR3 is CAISESTTYGYTF. The DNA for the CDR3 is TGTGCCATCAGTGAGTCTACGACTTATGGCTACACCTTC.